A single sample is the source of the 2 T cell receptor beta chains below, sequenced in a study of blood T cell repertoires in COVID-19. The data were produced by immunoSEQ multiplex PCR, yet TCRdb's version contains in-frame clones alone and is incomplete. Among approximately 530,000 clones, about 89% were seen once, and the ten largest hold less than 9%. Sample: peripheral blood. All receptors derive from a woman aged 45-65 years with COVID-19, enrolled during active disease.

The genes are TRBV6-5 and TRBJ1-3; 7 bases fit TRBD1. The V gene end was trimmed by 2 bases and the J gene end by 4 bases; junction bases not matched to a gene: 5. CDR3 size: 15 residues. Per the germline V gene, CDR1 is MNHEY and CDR2 is SVGAGI. The CDR3 DNA reads as TGTGCCAGCAGTTACCGGGACAGCGAGGGAAACACCATATATTTT. This translates into CASSYRDSEGNTIYF.

This clone was detected only once. The chain employs TRBV3-1 (or the pseudogene TRBV3-2) and TRBJ2-1; D is undetermined. Between the trimmed V and J ends, which lost 0 bases and 9 bases, there was a span of 12 bases. Germline V gene sequence: CDR1 LGHDT, CDR2 YNNKEL (reference sequence). The CDR3 has 14 amino acids. The CDR3 loop reads CASSQDLAPREQFF. CDR3 nucleotide sequence: TGTGCCAGCAGCCAAGATCTGGCCCCACGTGAGCAGTTCTTC.